A selection of T cell receptor beta chains follows, all from one sample in a study of T cells in Graves' hyperthyroidism and ophthalmopathy. TCRdb fed the multiplex PCR reads into MiXCR, producing one record per CDR3 protein. The sample holds about 350,000 distinct CDR3 sequences, about 15% seen once. Input material: blood. The receptors derive from a woman in her thirties with Graves' hyperthyroidism. CDR3s leave out the opening cysteine and the closing phenylalanine or tryptophan. Each record gives: D gene, V gene, J gene, CDR3 protein. D genes are given only for firm matches.

D: TRBD1; V: TRBV28; J: TRBJ2-2; CDR3: ASIRDRNTGELF
D: TRBD1; V: TRBV20-1; J: TRBJ2-2; CDR3: SAHDRGRTGELF
D: -; V: TRBV19; J: TRBJ2-1; CDR3: ASSIDLPSSYNEQF
D: -; V: TRBV19; J: TRBJ2-2; CDR3: ASSISTYTGELF
D: -; V: TRBV28; J: TRBJ2-7; CDR3: ASSSSASKKEY
D: -; V: TRBV7-8; J: TRBJ2-2; CDR3: ASSLATMNAGELF
D: TRBD1; V: TRBV7-9; J: TRBJ2-7; CDR3: ASSRHARTGEVDEQY
D: TRBD2; V: TRBV7-9; J: TRBJ2-5; CDR3: ASSLASGREETQY
D: TRBD1; V: TRBV20-1; J: TRBJ2-7; CDR3: SAIEQGSRSGEQY
D: TRBD2; V: TRBV4-1; J: TRBJ2-1; CDR3: ASRPLSLAGGSYNEQF
D: -; V: TRBV10-3; J: TRBJ2-7; CDR3: AATQGPGDEQY
D: -; V: TRBV5-6; J: TRBJ1-1; CDR3: ASSSGDAEAF
D: TRBD2; V: TRBV29-1; J: TRBJ2-1; CDR3: SGSGDSYNEQF